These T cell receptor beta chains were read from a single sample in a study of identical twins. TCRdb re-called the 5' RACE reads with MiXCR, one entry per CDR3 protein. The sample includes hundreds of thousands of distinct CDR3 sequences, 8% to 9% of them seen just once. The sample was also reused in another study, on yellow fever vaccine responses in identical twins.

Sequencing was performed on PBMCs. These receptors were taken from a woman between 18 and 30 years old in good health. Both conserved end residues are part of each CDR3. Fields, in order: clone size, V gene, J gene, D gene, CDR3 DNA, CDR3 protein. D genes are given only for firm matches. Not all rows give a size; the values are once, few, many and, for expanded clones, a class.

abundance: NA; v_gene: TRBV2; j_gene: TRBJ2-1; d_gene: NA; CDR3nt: TGTGCCAGCAGTGTAGTACCCCTCGATGAGCAGTTCTTC; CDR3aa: CASSVVPLDEQFF
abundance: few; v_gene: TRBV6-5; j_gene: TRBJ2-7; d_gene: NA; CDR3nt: TGTGCCAGCAGCCTTATCGAGGGGGGCGAGCAGTACTTC; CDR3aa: CASSLIEGGEQYF
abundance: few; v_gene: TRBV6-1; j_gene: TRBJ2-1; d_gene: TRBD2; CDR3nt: TGTGCCAGCAGCCTAAGCGGGGGGTCCCCCAATGAGCAGTTCTTC; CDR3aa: CASSLSGGSPNEQFF
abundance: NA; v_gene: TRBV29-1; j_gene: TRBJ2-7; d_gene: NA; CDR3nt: TGCAGCGTTGAAACAGGGCAGGTGGGCTCCTACGAGCAGTACTTC; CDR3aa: CSVETGQVGSYEQYF
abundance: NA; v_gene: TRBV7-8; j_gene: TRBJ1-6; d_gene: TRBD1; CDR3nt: TGTGCCAGCAGCCGTACGACCGGGACAGGGAATAATTCACCCCTCCACTTT; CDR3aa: CASSRTTGTGNNSPLHF
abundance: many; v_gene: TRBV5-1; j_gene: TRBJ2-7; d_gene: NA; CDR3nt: TGCGCCAGCAGCTCCCTTTGGGGCGGGGAGTCCTACGAGCAGTACTTC; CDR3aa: CASSSLWGGESYEQYF
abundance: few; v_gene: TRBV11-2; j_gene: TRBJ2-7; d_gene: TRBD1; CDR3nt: TGTGCCAGCAGCCCGACGGACAGGGGGCAGTACTTC; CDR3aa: CASSPTDRGQYF
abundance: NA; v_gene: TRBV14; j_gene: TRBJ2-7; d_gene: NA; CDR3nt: TGTGCCAGCAGCCAAGATCAGGTCTACGAGCAGTACTTC; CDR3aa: CASSQDQVYEQYF
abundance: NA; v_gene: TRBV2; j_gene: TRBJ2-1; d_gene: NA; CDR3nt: TGTGCCAGCAGTGTCGGGTCGGCGTATTACAATGAGCAGTTCTTC; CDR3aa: CASSVGSAYYNEQFF
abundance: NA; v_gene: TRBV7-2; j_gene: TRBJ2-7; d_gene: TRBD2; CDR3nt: TGTGCCAGCAGCTTAGCTGGGAGCGGGGGGGCCGGGGAGCAGTACTTC; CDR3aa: CASSLAGSGGAGEQYF
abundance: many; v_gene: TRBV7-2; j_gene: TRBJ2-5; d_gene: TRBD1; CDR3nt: TGTGCCAGCAGCTTAGCGGGGACAGAAGAGACCCAGTACTTC; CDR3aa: CASSLAGTEETQYF
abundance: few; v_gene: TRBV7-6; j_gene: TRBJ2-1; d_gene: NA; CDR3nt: TGTGCCAGCAGCGGCACGCGGCAGAACAATGAGCAGTTCTTC; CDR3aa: CASSGTRQNNEQFF
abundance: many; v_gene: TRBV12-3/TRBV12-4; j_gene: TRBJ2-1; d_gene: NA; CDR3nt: TGTGCCAGCAGTTTAAGCAGAAATGAGCAGTTCTTC; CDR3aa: CASSLSRNEQFF
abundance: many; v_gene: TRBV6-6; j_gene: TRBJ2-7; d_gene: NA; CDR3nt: TGTGCCAGCAGCCCGGACAATCTCTACGAGCAGTACTTC; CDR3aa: CASSPDNLYEQYF
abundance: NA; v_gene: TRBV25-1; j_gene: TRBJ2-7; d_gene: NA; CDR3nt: TGTGCCAGCAGTGAATTGGGCTTGCACTCGGAGAAGCAGTACTTC; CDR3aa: CASSELGLHSEKQYF
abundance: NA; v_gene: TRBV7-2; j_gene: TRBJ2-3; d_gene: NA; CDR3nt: TGTGCCAGCAGAGTTTCGGCGGGAGATACGCAGTATTTT; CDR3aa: CASRVSAGDTQYF
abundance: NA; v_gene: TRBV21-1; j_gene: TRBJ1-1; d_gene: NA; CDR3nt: TGTGCCAGCAGCAAAGGGGAGGGGTGGTGGACTGAAGCTTTCTTT; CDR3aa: CASSKGEGWWTEAFF
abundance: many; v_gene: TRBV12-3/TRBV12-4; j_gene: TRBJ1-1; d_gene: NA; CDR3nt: TGTGCCAGCAGCCCAGACAGCACTGAAGCTTTCTTT; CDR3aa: CASSPDSTEAFF
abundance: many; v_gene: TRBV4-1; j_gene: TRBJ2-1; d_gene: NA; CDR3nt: TGCGCCAGCAGCCAAGCGGGACGCACCCAGGATGAGCAGTTCTTC; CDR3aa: CASSQAGRTQDEQFF
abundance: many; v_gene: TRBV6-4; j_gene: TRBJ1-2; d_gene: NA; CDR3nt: TGTGCCAGCAGTGAAACCGGGGAAGGTGGCTACACCTTC; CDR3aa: CASSETGEGGYTF
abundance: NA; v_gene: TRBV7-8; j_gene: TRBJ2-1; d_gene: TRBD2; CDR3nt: TGTGCCAGCAGCTCTGGACTAGCGGGGGGGCCCGAGCAGTTCTTC; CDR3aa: CASSSGLAGGPEQFF
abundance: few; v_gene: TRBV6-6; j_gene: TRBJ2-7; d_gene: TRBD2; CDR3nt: TGTGCCACCCAGTTAACTAGCGTCGAGCAGTACTTC; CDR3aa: CATQLTSVEQYF
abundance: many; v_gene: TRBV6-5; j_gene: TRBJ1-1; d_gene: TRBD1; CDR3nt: TGTGCCAGCAGTTATCCGGGACAGGGTCTAAGGGAAGCTTTCTTT; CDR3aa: CASSYPGQGLREAFF
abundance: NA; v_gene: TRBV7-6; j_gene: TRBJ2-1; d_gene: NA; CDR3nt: TGTGCCAGCAGCTTAGGGCAGGGGGGCCACAATGAGCAGTTCTTC; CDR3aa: CASSLGQGGHNEQFF
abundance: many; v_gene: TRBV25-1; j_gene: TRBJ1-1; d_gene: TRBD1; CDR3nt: TGTGCCAGCAGTGAGGCAAGGACAGGGGCTGAAGCTTTCTTT; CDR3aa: CASSEARTGAEAFF
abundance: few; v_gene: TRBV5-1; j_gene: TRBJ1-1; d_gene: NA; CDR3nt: TGCGCCAGCAGCCCTGATCCGGGACGGTTGAACACTGAAGCTTTCTTT; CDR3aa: CASSPDPGRLNTEAFF
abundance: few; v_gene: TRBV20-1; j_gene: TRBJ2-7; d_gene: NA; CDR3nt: TGCAGTGCTACACCAGGGCGAAACGAGCAGTACTTC; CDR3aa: CSATPGRNEQYF
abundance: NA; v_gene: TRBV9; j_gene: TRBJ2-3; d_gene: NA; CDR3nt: TGTGCCAGCAGCGTAGGGGGGAGCACAGATACGCGGTATTTT; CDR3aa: CASSVGGSTDTRYF
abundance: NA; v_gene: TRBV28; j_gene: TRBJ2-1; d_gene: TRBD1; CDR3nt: TGTGCCAGCAGCTACAGGACAGGGGGCAATGAGCAGTTCTTC; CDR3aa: CASSYRTGGNEQFF
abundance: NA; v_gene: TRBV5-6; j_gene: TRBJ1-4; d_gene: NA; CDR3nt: TGTGCCAGCAACTTCCGCAGGAATGAAAAACTGTTTTTT; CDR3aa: CASNFRRNEKLFF
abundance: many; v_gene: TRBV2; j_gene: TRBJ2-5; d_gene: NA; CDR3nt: TGTGCCAGCAGTAATGGGGTAGGCAAAGAGACCCAGTACTTC; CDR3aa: CASSNGVGKETQYF
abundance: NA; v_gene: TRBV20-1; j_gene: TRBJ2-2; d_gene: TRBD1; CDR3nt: TGCAGTGCTCGCGGACAGGGGAGGGGTGACACCGGGGAGCTGTTTTTT; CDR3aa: CSARGQGRGDTGELFF
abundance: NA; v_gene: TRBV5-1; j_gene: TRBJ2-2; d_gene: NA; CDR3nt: TGCGCCAGCAGCGCGTTACAGGGGAACACCGGGGAGCTGTTTTTT; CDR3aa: CASSALQGNTGELFF
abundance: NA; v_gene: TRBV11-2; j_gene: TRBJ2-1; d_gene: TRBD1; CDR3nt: TGTGCCAGCAGCTTAATGACGGGGACAGGATGGAATGAGCAGTTCTTC; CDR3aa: CASSLMTGTGWNEQFF
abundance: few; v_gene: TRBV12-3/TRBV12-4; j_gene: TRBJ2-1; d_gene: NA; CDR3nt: TGTGCCAGCACCTCTCATCGTGGCAGGGACTACAATGAGCAGTTCTTC; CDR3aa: CASTSHRGRDYNEQFF
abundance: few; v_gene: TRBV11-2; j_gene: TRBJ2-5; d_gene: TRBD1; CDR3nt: TGTGCCAGCAGCTTAGTGGACAGGGGGCAGTACTTC; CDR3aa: CASSLVDRGQYF
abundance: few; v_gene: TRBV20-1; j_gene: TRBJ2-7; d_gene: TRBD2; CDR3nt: TGCAGTGCCCTCCCTCTTAATAAAGCGGGAGAGCAGTACTTC; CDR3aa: CSALPLNKAGEQYF
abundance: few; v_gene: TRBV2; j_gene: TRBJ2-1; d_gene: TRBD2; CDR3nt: TGTGCCAGCAGTGCTGGGGGCGGGGGGGTTGAGCAGTTCTTC; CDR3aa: CASSAGGGGVEQFF
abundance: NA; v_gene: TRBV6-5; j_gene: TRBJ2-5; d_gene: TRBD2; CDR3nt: TGTGCCAGCAGTTACTCCCTCCCGATCCTAGCGGAGGTCCAAGAGACCCAGTACTTC; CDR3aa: CASSYSLPILAEVQETQYF
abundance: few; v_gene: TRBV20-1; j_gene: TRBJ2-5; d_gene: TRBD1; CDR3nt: TGCAGTGCTAGAGATTTAGGGGGCGGAGAGACCCAGTACTTC; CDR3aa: CSARDLGGGETQYF
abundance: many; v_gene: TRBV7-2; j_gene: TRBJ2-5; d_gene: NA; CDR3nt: TGTGCCAACCTACACGGGACCCAGTACTTC; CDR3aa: CANLHGTQYF
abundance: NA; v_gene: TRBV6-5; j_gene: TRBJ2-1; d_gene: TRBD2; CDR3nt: TGTGCCAGCAGTTCGCCTAGCGGGAGCCTCTCCTACAATGAGCAGTTCTTC; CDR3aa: CASSSPSGSLSYNEQFF
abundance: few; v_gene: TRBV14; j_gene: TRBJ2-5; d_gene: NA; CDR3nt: TGTGCCAGCAGCCAAGATGGCGGGTGGTACAGGGTCCCTTCGGAGACCCAGTACTTC; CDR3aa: CASSQDGGWYRVPSETQYF
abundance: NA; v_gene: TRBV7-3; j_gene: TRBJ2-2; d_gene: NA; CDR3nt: TGTGCCAGCAGCATGAACTGGAACACCGGGGAGCTGTTTTTT; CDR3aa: CASSMNWNTGELFF
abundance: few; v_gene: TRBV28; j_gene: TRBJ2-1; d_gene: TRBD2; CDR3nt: TGTGCCAGCAGAGACCCGGGACTAGCGGGACTTTGGGATGAGCAGTTCTTC; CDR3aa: CASRDPGLAGLWDEQFF
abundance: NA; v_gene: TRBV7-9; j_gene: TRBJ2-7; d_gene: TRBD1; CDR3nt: TGTGCCAGCAGCGAACGGGACAGAACCTACGAGCAGTACTTC; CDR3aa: CASSERDRTYEQYF
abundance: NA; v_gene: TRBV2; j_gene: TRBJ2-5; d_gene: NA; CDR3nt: TGTGCCAGCAGGCGACTAGACTTGACCCAGTACTTC; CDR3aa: CASRRLDLTQYF
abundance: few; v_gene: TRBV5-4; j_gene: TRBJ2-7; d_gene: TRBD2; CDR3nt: TGTGCCAGCAGCTCAACGCGGGGGGAAACCTACGAGCAGTACTTC; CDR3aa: CASSSTRGETYEQYF
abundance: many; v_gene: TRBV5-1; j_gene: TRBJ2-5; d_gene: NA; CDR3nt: TGCGCCAGCAGCTCTTCGGGTGGCAGCGTAAGGGAGACCCAGTACTTC; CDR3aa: CASSSSGGSVRETQYF
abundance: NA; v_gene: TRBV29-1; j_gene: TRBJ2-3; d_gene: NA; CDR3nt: TGCAGCGTCGCTAAGACAGGTTCCACAGATACGCAGTATTTT; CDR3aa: CSVAKTGSTDTQYF
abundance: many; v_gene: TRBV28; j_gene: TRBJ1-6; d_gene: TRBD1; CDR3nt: TGTGCCAGCAGTTCGACAGGGTTTGATTCACCCCTCCACTTT; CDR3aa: CASSSTGFDSPLHF
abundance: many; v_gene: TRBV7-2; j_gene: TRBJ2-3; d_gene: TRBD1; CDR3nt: TGTGCCAGCAGCTTCGGCCTAAGGGACAGGGCAGATACGCAGTATTTT; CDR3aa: CASSFGLRDRADTQYF
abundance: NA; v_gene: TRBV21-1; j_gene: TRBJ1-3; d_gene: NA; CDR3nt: TGTGCCAGCAGCAAAATGCGGGACGGGTCCTCTGGAAACACCATATATTTT; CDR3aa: CASSKMRDGSSGNTIYF
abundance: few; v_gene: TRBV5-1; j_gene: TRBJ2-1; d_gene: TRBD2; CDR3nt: TGCGCCAGCAGCTTGCGGACTAGCGGGTCTAACAATGAGCAGTTCTTC; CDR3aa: CASSLRTSGSNNEQFF